A single sample is the source of the 27 T cell receptor beta chains below, sequenced in a study of T cell changes during pregnancy in multiple sclerosis. The data were produced by immunoSEQ multiplex PCR, yet TCRdb's version contains in-frame clones alone and is incomplete. Here the sample spans some 47,000 clones, approximately 90% being singletons. The source was peripheral blood, collected in the first trimester of pregnancy. These receptors originate from a female donor with multiple sclerosis, enrolled in a pregnancy study.

The chain combines TRBV28 with TRBJ1-6; D may be TRBD1 (5 bases). Germline V gene lookup returns CDR1 MDHEN and CDR2 SYDVKM. This CDR3 has 17 amino acids. The ends were cut back, 3 bases at V and 2 bases at J, with 14 bases in the middle. CDR3 bases: TGTGCCAGCAGTTTTCTAGGGGCTGGGGCCTATAATTCACCCCTCCACTTT. Translation: CASSFLGAGAYNSPLHF. Full variable domain (rest looked up from reference TRBV28 and TRBJ1-6): DVKVTQSSRYLVKRTGEKVFLECVQDMDHENMFWYRQDPGLGLRLIYFSYDVKMKEKGDIPEGYSVSREKKERFSLILESASTNQTSMYLCASSFLGAGAYNSPLHFGNGTRLTVT.

This chain uses TRBV9 with TRBJ2-1, with 10 bases identical to TRBD1. This CDR3 is 17 amino acids long. V lost 4 bases, J lost 7 bases, and 14 bases stayed unmatched. The germline V gene has CDR1 SGDLS and CDR2 YYNGEE. The CDR3 here is CASSRTRTGGKRNEQFF. The CDR3 DNA follows: TGTGCCAGCAGCCGCACACGGACAGGGGGGAAGAGGAATGAGCAGTTCTTC.

The genes are TRBV29-1 and TRBJ2-1, with 8 bases fitting TRBD2. Germline loops: CDR1 SQVTM, CDR2 ANQGSEA. After removal of 5 bases from V and 0 bases from J, the junction contained 9 bases not matched to a gene. The CDR3 is made up of 16 amino acids. The CDR3, as DNA: TGCAGCGTTCTCAGTCGCGGGGGGCGCTCCTACAATGAGCAGTTCTTC. It is translated as CSVLSRGGRSYNEQFF.

The chain links TRBV7-3 to TRBJ1-1; D not resolved. CDR1 is SGHTA, CDR2 FQGTGA, per germline. The CDR3 length is 13 residues. V lost 3 bases and J lost 2, with 7 bases in between. The CDR3 DNA follows: TGTGCCAGCAGCTTCCGGGTTAACACTGAAGCTTTCTTT. It is translated as CASSFRVNTEAFF.

This clone was observed a handful of times. The V call is TRBV9, the J call TRBJ2-5, with 11 bases aligning to TRBD2. V shed 3 bases, J shed 3 bases, and the junction held 7 bases outside the gene matches. This CDR3 has 16 residues. Germline CDR1 reads SGDLS; CDR2 reads YYNGEE. The CDR3 here is CASSAFSGGAKETQYF. The CDR3 nucleotides are TGTGCCAGCAGCGCCTTTAGCGGGGGGGCGAAAGAGACCCAGTACTTC.

The chain uses TRBV5-1 and TRBJ1-2; D is unresolved. Germline CDR1 and CDR2: SGHRS and YFSETQ. The CDR3 runs to 14 residues. V was pared by 6 bases and J by 0 bases, with 12 bases between. CDR3: CASNYEAANYGYTF. The CDR3 DNA reads TGCGCCAGCAACTACGAAGCAGCTAACTATGGCTACACCTTC.

The chain uses TRBV15 and TRBJ2-1, with 11 bases matching TRBD2. Germline V CDR1 and CDR2: LNHNV, YYDKDF (reference sequence). This CDR3 spans 15 amino acids. The J segment lost 7 bases and the V segment lost 3 bases, leaving 5 bases of the junction unmatched. The CDR3 loop is CATSRGSSGGNEQFF. As DNA, the CDR3 is TGTGCCACCAGCAGGGGGTCTAGCGGGGGGAATGAGCAGTTCTTC.

This chain uses TRBV25-1 with TRBJ1-2, with D uncertain. This CDR3 spans 17 amino acids. Germline CDR1 and CDR2: MGHDK and SYGVNS. Trimming removed 3 bases from V and 8 bases from J, with 25 bases in between. CDR3 sequence reads: CASSDLSIPAGGGGYTF. In DNA, the CDR3 is TGTGCCAGCAGTGACCTTTCGATACCAGCGGGCGGCGGCGGCTACACCTTC.

This chain links TRBV19 with TRBJ2-7; maybe TRBD2 (6 bases). V was shortened by 4 bases and J by 6 bases, with 22 bases between the two germline ends. The CDR3 extends over 16 amino acids. The germline V gene encodes CDR1 LNHDA and CDR2 SQIVND (reference sequence). The CDR3 DNA reads TGTGCCAGTAGTAAGATTGGGTCTGGGCAGGGAGGCGAGCAGTACTTC. Protein: CASSKIGSGQGGEQYF.

CDR3 nucleotides: TGTGCCAGCAGCTTGTGGTCTCGCCGGAATGAAAAACTGTTTTTT. Translating gives CASSLWSRRNEKLFF. This chain uses TRBV5-6 with TRBJ1-4; D ambiguous. The CDR3 has 15 residues. Germline CDR1 reads SGHDT; CDR2 reads YYEEEE. Trimming pared 1 base from V and 5 bases from J, leaving 12 bases between.

CDR3 in amino acids: CAAAGGTDTQYF. The CDR3 DNA is TGTGCCGCTGCAGGGGGCACAGATACGCAGTATTTT. The rearrangement links TRBV7-9 to TRBJ2-3; maybe TRBD1 (6 bases). There are 12 residues in the CDR3. V was shortened by 11 bases and J by 1 base, with 10 bases between the two germline ends. CDR1 SEHNR and CDR2 FQNEAQ come from the germline V gene (reference sequence).

The chain carries TRBV28 and TRBJ1-1, with 9 bases lining up with TRBD1. The V segment lost 5 bases and the J segment 3 bases; nucleotides outside the gene matches: 4. Germline V lookup: CDR1 MDHEN, CDR2 SYDVKM. The CDR3 contains 14 residues. The chain's CDR3 is CASSPHRGHTEAFF. The CDR3 DNA sequence: TGTGCCAGCAGTCCCCACAGGGGGCACACTGAAGCTTTCTTT.

In this sample, this clone turned up once. This chain uses TRBV5-1 with TRBJ2-7; possible D gene TRBD2, 5 bases. The V end lost 2 bases, the J end lost 3 bases, and 9 bases lay between the germline ends. The germline V gene has CDR1 SGHRS and CDR2 YFSETQ. This CDR3 comprises 13 residues. The CDR3 is CASSLEGIYEQYF. CDR3 sequence (DNA): TGCGCCAGCAGCTTAGAGGGAATCTACGAGCAGTACTTC.

The genes are TRBV5-1 and TRBJ1-1, with 11 bases matching TRBD1. V lost 4 bases and J lost 4; bases outside the gene matches: 3. Per germline, CDR1 SGHRS and CDR2 YFSETQ. The CDR3 is 14 residues long. In DNA form, the CDR3 reads TGCGCCAGCAGCATTGGGACAGGGGGCACTGAAGCTTTCTTT. Amino acids: CASSIGTGGTEAFF.

The rearrangement joins TRBV27 to TRBJ2-2, with D possibly TRBD1 on 6 matching bases. Between the trimmed V and J ends, which lost 2 bases and 2 bases, there was a span of 12 bases. The CDR3 runs 16 residues. Germline CDR1 and CDR2: MNHEY and SMNVEV (reference sequence). This CDR3 is CASSLARGLNTGELFF. DNA of the CDR3: TGTGCCAGCAGTTTAGCCAGGGGTCTTAACACCGGGGAGCTGTTTTTT.

This chain connects TRBV6-5 to TRBJ2-7; 7 bases are a match to TRBD1. The CDR3 covers 13 residues. Germline CDR1 and CDR2: MNHEY and SVGAGI. The J segment lost 3 bases and the V segment lost 6 bases, leaving 5 bases of the junction unmatched. CDR3 region: CASSRGQDYEQYF. CDR3 bases: TGTGCCAGCAGCCGAGGACAGGACTACGAGCAGTACTTC.

The chain is built from TRBV4-1 and TRBJ1-4; no reliable D call. Per the germline V gene, CDR1 is MGHRA and CDR2 is YSYEKL. Trimming cost V 1 base and J 0 bases, with 6 bases left between them. The CDR3 is 15 residues long. The CDR3 sequence: CASSQAPTTNEKLFF. In DNA form, the CDR3 reads TGCGCCAGCAGCCAAGCCCCCACAACTAATGAAAAACTGTTTTTT.

The V gene is TRBV21-1, the J gene TRBJ2-1; TRBD1 is the table's D call, not checked against the DNA. TRBV21-1 is a documented pseudogene. This CDR3 region has 9 residues. This CDR3 reads CATQVTPFF. Written as DNA, the CDR3 is TGTGCCACCCAGGTCACCCCGTTCTTC.

A remark on this clone: A junction end diverges from the germline sequence, so it may reflect a read error. CDR3 in amino acids: CASSYDRDRAYEQHF. DNA for the CDR3: TGTGCCAGCAGTTACGACCGGGACAGGGCCTACGAGCAGCACTTC. V and J are TRBV6-6 and TRBJ2-7; 9 nucleotides match TRBD1. The CDR3 length is 15 residues. Germline CDR1 MNHNY, CDR2 SVGAGI (reference sequence).

The chain's CDR3 is CATKKGRDGTEAFF. The DNA of the CDR3 is TGTGCCACCAAAAAGGGGAGGGATGGAACTGAAGCTTTCTTT. V usage is TRBV15 and J usage is TRBJ1-1; a weak D match, TRBD1 (5 bases). The CDR3 has 14 residues. V was pared by 7 bases and J by 5 bases, with 17 bases between. In germline, CDR1 is LNHNV, CDR2 YYDKDF (reference sequence).

The chain has TRBV4-1 and TRBJ2-7, with D possibly matching TRBD1 (6 bases). Germline loops: CDR1 MGHRA, CDR2 YSYEKL. Trimming removed 1 base from V and 2 bases from J, with 12 bases in between. The CDR3 has 15 amino acids. CDR3 amino acids: CASSQVSTGAYEQYF. CDR3 coding DNA: TGCGCCAGCAGCCAAGTTTCGACAGGAGCCTACGAGCAGTACTTC.

This clone has just one count. The chain links TRBV18 to TRBJ1-4, with 7 bases that match TRBD1. V was pared by 3 bases and J by 6 bases, with 1 base of the junction left unmatched. Germline lookup yields CDR1 KGHSH and CDR2 LQKENI. The CDR3 loop spans 13 amino acids. The chain's CDR3 is CASSPGTDEKLFF. DNA of the CDR3: TGTGCCAGCTCACCGGGGACAGATGAAAAACTGTTTTTT.

The chain is built from TRBV5-4 and TRBJ2-5; tentatively, D is TRBD1 (6 bases). V gave up 4 bases and J gave up 7 bases, with 23 bases separating them. Germline assignment: CDR1 SGHNT and CDR2 YYREEE (reference sequence). The CDR3 is made up of 16 amino acids. The chain's CDR3 is CASSTSVDSPEGTQYF. CDR3 sequence (DNA): TGTGCCAGCAGCACCTCCGTGGACAGCCCTGAAGGGACCCAGTACTTC.

This chain joins TRBV11-1 and TRBJ2-3, with 9 bases aligning to TRBD2. The CDR3 totals 15 residues. V shed 4 bases, J shed 1 base, and the junction held 3 bases outside the gene matches. CDR1 is SGHAT, CDR2 FQDESV, per germline (reference sequence). The CDR3, as DNA: TGTGCCAGCAGCTCCTCTAGCGGGGGCACAGATACGCAGTATTTT. Its translation: CASSSSSGGTDTQYF. The variable domain in full, with the rest retrieved from reference TRBV11-1 and TRBJ2-3, is EAEVAQSPRYKITEKSQAVAFWCDPISGHATLYWYRQILGQGPELLVQFQDESVVDDSQLPKDRFSAERLKGVDSTLKIQPAELGDSAMYLCASSSSSGGTDTQYFGPGTRLTVL.

The chain is built from TRBV6-5 and TRBJ2-6; D remains unclear. The ends were cut back, 8 bases at V and 0 bases at J, with 5 bases in the middle. Germline CDR1 is MNHEY and CDR2 is SVGAGI. This CDR3 spans 13 amino acids. CDR3 loop: CASLYSGANVLTF. Written as DNA, the CDR3 is TGTGCCAGCCTCTACTCTGGGGCCAACGTCCTGACTTTC.

The chain uses TRBV5-1 and TRBJ1-2, with a tentative D call TRBD1 (6 bases). The CDR3 has 15 residues. CDR1 and CDR2 (germline): SGHRS, YFSETQ. Trimming took off 4 bases at V and 0 bases at J, with 13 bases between the two ends. The CDR3 protein is CASSAQGSANYGYTF. The DNA of the CDR3 is TGCGCCAGCAGCGCACAGGGTTCGGCTAACTATGGCTACACCTTC.

The table lists this clone with a few counts. V usage is TRBV7-2 and J usage is TRBJ2-1, with 8 bases lining up with TRBD1. The length of the CDR3 is 13 residues. Germline V gene lookup returns CDR1 SGHTA and CDR2 FQGNSA. The V and J ends lost 5 bases and 5 bases, in that order; junction bases with no gene match: 2. The CDR3, as DNA: TGTGCCAGCAGCCTGGACAGGGACAATGAGCAGTTCTTC. Its protein is CASSLDRDNEQFF.